This T cell receptor (beta chain) was captured by sequencing in a study of blood T cell repertoires in COVID-19. Study-level information: Donors in the United States, Italy and Spain gave samples during acute or convalescent COVID-19.

Methods used by the authors: The authors estimated nucleated cell counts from reference gene primer amplification. Some clones are missing from TCRdb's copy, which holds only in-frame ones; the method was immunoSEQ multiplex PCR. Clone size and the V and J calls come from that table; the DNA yielded D and trimming. Altogether tens of thousands of clones are present, approximately 85% being singletons, with the ten largest covering about 12%. Germline trimming cut 5 bases from V and 0 bases from J; bases unmatched to any gene: 6. CDR3 length equals 16 residues. CDR1 and CDR2 (germline): MNHNY, SVGAGI (reference sequence).

V usage is TRBV6-6 and J usage is TRBJ2-3; TRBD2 matches at 9 bases. This receptor was identified in a human donor in a cohort sampled during active COVID-19. Sequencing was carried out using peripheral blood. As DNA, the CDR3 is TGTGCCAGCAGTCTTAAGCGGGGGGAGAGCACAGATACGCAGTATTTT. Protein sequence: CASSLKRGESTDTQYF.